This section outlines one TCR beta chain sequence together with its context. For TCRbeta, the library was prepared with unique molecular identifiers. TCRdb re-analysed the PCR reads in MiXCR, keeping a single row per CDR3 protein. This sample has about 610,000 distinct CDR3 sequences, with roughly a tenth found just once. Germline assignment: CDR1 KGHSH and CDR2 LQKENI. The CDR3 extends over 15 amino acids. The ends lost 3 bases at V and 6 bases at J; junction bases unmatched: 8. The data derive from a study of T-cell reconstitution after alpha-beta-depleted transplantation in children. The receptor comes from a human donor who donated a stem cell graft to a child with acute myeloid leukemia. The chain joins TRBV18 to TRBJ2-5; 9 bases align to TRBD1. This material consisted of PBMCs from the stem cell graft donor, taken from the stem cell graft. DNA of the CDR3: TGTGCCAGCTCACCCGCCGGGACAGGGAAAAAGACCCAGTACTTC. This sequence encodes CASSPAGTGKKTQYF.